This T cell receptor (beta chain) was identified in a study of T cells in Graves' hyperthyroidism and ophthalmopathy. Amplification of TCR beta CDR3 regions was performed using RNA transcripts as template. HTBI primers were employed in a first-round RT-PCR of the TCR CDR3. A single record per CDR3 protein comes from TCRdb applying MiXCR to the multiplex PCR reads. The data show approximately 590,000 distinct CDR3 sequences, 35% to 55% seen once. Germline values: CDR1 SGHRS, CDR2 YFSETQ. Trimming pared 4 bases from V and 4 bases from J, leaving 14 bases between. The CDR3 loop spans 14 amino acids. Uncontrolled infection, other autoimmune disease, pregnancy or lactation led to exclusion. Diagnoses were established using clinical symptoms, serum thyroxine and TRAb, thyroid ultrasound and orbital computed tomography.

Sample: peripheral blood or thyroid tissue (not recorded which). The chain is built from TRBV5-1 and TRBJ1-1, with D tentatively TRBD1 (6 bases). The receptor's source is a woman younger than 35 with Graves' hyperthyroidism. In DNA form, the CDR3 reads TGCGCCAGCAGCCCGGGGGCAGAAATCACTGAAGCTTTCTTT. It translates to CASSPGAEITEAFF.